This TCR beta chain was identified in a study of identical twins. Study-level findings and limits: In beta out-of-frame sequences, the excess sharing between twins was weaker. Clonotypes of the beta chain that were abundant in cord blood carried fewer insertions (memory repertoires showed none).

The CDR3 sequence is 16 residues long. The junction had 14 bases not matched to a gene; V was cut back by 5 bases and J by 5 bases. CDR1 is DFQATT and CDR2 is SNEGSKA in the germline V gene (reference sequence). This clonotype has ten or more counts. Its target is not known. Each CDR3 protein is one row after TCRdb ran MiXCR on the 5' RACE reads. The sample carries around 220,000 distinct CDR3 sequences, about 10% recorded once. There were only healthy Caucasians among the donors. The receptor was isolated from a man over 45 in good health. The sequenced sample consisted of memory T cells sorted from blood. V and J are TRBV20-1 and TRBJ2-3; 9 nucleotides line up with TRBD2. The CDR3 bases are TGCAGTGCTCGGCCCCTGGCGGGGGGGCATAAAGATACGCAGTATTTT. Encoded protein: CSARPLAGGHKDTQYF.